The 23 T cell receptor beta chains presented below share a single source sample, sequenced in a study of cytomegalovirus exposure and HLA in healthy donors. The study ran its PCR with 60 Vbeta and 13 Jbeta primers. Here immunoSEQ multiplex PCR was the method, and the copy in TCRdb shows in-frame clones only, minus some. The sample includes about 150,000 clones, 80% of them seen just once. Sequenced: PBMCs. These receptors all come from a woman between 40 and 55 years old in good health and CMV-seronegative.

The V gene is TRBV10-3, the J gene TRBJ2-7; possible D gene TRBD1, 5 bases. This CDR3 has 16 residues. Germline V gives CDR1 ENHRY, CDR2 SYGVKD. V was trimmed by 2 bases and J by 3 bases, leaving 17 bases between them. CDR3 region: CAISEGRGRSHYEQYF. CDR3 in DNA: TGTGCCATCAGTGAGGGAAGGGGCAGATCTCACTACGAGCAGTACTTC.

The V and J genes are TRBV28 and TRBJ1-3; D gene uncertain. Per germline, CDR1 MDHEN and CDR2 SYDVKM. CDR3 length: 14 amino acids. The V and J ends lost 5 bases and 1 base respectively, with 9 bases between them. CDR3 sequence reads: CASSLPGSGNTIYF. CDR3 sequence (DNA): TGTGCCAGCAGTCTCCCGGGGTCTGGAAACACCATATATTTT.

This chain joins TRBV5-1 and TRBJ2-7; no definite D call. This CDR3 comprises 14 residues. Germline lookup yields CDR1 SGHRS and CDR2 YFSETQ. V lost 0 bases, J lost 0 bases, and 7 bases lay in between. The CDR3 bases are TGCGCCAGCAGCTTGGACTACCGCTCCTACGAGCAGTACTTC. Translation: CASSLDYRSYEQYF.

The V call is TRBV4-1, the J call TRBJ1-6; D may be TRBD1 (5 bases). The ends were cut back, 1 base at V and 13 bases at J, with 14 bases in the middle. The CDR3 is made up of 14 amino acids. CDR1 is MGHRA, CDR2 YSYEKL, per germline. CDR3 nucleotides: TGCGCCAGCAGCCAAGTCGGGAGGGGATCGCCCCTCCACTTT. Encoded protein: CASSQVGRGSPLHF.

This chain uses TRBV28 with TRBJ1-4, with TRBD1 identical over 7 bases. Germline CDR1 and CDR2: MDHEN and SYDVKM. J lost 5 bases, V lost 8 bases, and 5 bases had no gene match. This CDR3 is 13 amino acids long. The CDR3, as DNA: TGTGCCAGCGAAACAGGGGTCAATGAAAAACTGTTTTTT. It yields the protein CASETGVNEKLFF.

The genes are TRBV5-1 and TRBJ2-7; D remains unclear. Germline V CDR1 and CDR2: SGHRS, YFSETQ. This CDR3 has 14 amino acids. Between the trimmed V and J ends, which lost 0 bases and 2 bases, there was a span of 9 bases. As DNA, the CDR3 is TGCGCCAGCAGCTTGGATGGGCCTACCTACGAGCAGTACTTC. The encoded protein is CASSLDGPTYEQYF. Supplemented by reference TRBV5-1 and TRBJ2-7, the full variable domain reads KAGVTQTPRYLIKTRGQQVTLSCSPISGHRSVSWYQQTPGQGLQFLFEYFSETQRNKGNFPGRFSGRQFSNSRSEMNVSTLELGDSALYLCASSLDGPTYEQYFGPGTRLTVT.

The chain recombines TRBV9 with TRBJ1-5; 9 bases are shared with TRBD1. Trimming removed 3 bases from V and 7 bases from J; junction bases left unmatched: 5. From germline, CDR1 is SGDLS and CDR2 YYNGEE. The CDR3 totals 14 residues. CDR3 sequence: CASSGQGERQPQHF. CDR3 sequence (DNA): TGTGCCAGCAGCGGACAGGGGGAGCGGCAGCCCCAGCATTTT.

The V gene is TRBV6-5, the J gene TRBJ2-5, with 7 positions matching TRBD1. The assigned J gene may be wrong: the sequence end matches TRBJ2-7 better. This CDR3 has 14 residues. The germline V gene has CDR1 MNHEY and CDR2 SVGAGI. CDR3 protein: CASSPRDSPYEQYF. The CDR3 DNA is TGTGCCAGCAGCCCCAGGGACAGCCCCTACGAGCAGTACTTC.

J is TRBJ2-1 and V is TRBV28; 8 bases match TRBD2. V lost 0 bases to trimming and J lost 4 bases; unmatched junction nucleotides: 5. Germline V gives CDR1 MDHEN, CDR2 SYDVKM. The CDR3 length is 16 residues. In nucleotides, the CDR3 is TGTGCCAGCAGTTTATGGCTTAGCGGGGTATACAATGAGCAGTTCTTC. Protein sequence: CASSLWLSGVYNEQFF.

The CDR3 bases are TGTGCCAGCAGCTTTCCCCTAACTAGCGGGAGTTTAGATGAGCAGTTCTTC. Its translation: CASSFPLTSGSLDEQFF. This chain links TRBV7-2 with TRBJ2-1; 11 nucleotides agree with TRBD2. The ends lost 3 bases at V and 8 bases at J; junction bases unmatched: 12. The CDR3 consists of 17 residues. Germline V lookup: CDR1 SGHTA, CDR2 FQGNSA.

The chain's CDR3 is CASSETGGGTDTQYF. CDR3 nucleotide sequence: TGTGCCAGCAGTGAGACGGGGGGGGGCACAGATACGCAGTATTTT. V and J are TRBV2 and TRBJ2-3; 8 bases line up with TRBD2. Germline-derived CDR1 and CDR2 are SNHLY and FYNNEI. J gave up 1 base and V 3 bases, and 3 bases lay outside the gene matches. The CDR3 loop spans 15 amino acids.

The chain uses TRBV9 and TRBJ2-1; 8 bases fit TRBD1. CDR3 length: 16 residues. V shed 0 bases, J shed 8 bases, and the junction held 10 bases outside the gene matches. Germline CDR1 SGDLS, CDR2 YYNGEE. Here the CDR3 reads CASSVVRGTGVDEQFF. For the CDR3, the DNA is TGTGCCAGCAGCGTAGTGAGGGGGACAGGTGTGGATGAGCAGTTCTTC.

This rearrangement joins TRBV5-6 to TRBJ1-5, with TRBD1 identical over 7 bases. This CDR3 is 14 amino acids long. The germline V gene encodes CDR1 SGHDT and CDR2 YYEEEE. V shed 4 bases and J 1 base; nucleotides not matched to a gene: 2. In nucleotides, the CDR3 is TGTGCCAGCAGCCTGGGACAGAGCAATCAGCCCCAGCATTTT. It is translated as CASSLGQSNQPQHF.

The V call is TRBV13, the J call TRBJ2-1; 8 nucleotides match TRBD1. V gave up 5 bases and J gave up 7 bases; unmatched junction bases: 7. The CDR3 sequence is 14 residues long. Germline V CDR1 and CDR2: PRHDT, FYEKMQ (reference sequence). The CDR3 here is CASSTRTGLNEQFF. The CDR3 DNA is TGTGCCAGCAGCACGAGGACAGGGTTGAATGAGCAGTTCTTC.

V is TRBV4-3 and J is TRBJ2-3; possibly TRBD2 for D (5 bases). Germline CDR1 reads LGHNA; CDR2 reads YSLEER. Trimming took 0 bases from V and 0 from J, leaving 7 bases between them. There are 15 residues in the CDR3. The CDR3 region is CASSQDSESTDTQYF. The DNA for the CDR3 is TGCGCCAGCAGCCAAGATAGCGAGAGCACAGATACGCAGTATTTT.

V and J are TRBV6-5 and TRBJ2-2; TRBD1 agrees at 7 bases. The V gene's germline CDR1 is MNHEY and CDR2 SVGAGI. V lost 7 bases, J lost 4 bases, and 9 bases stayed unmatched. The CDR3 has 15 residues. The CDR3 loop reads CASTPGQVGTGELFF. CDR3 in DNA: TGTGCCAGCACCCCAGGACAGGTCGGCACCGGGGAGCTGTTTTTT.

The V and J genes are TRBV7-9 and TRBJ2-7, with 16 positions matching TRBD2. Germline assignment: CDR1 SEHNR and CDR2 FQNEAQ (reference sequence). There are 17 residues in the CDR3. Unmatched junction bases numbered 3, after V lost 4 bases and J lost 0 bases. DNA for the CDR3: TGTGCCAGCAGCTGGGGACTAGCGGGAGGGACCTCCTACGAGCAGTACTTC. Protein product: CASSWGLAGGTSYEQYF.

The table lists this clone with a count of one. The genes are TRBV7-2 and TRBJ2-2; D not resolved. Trimming stripped 5 bases from V and 2 bases from J, with 9 bases between. The CDR3 runs 14 residues. Germline-derived CDR1 and CDR2 are SGHTA and FQGNSA. The CDR3 nucleotides are TGTGCCAGCAGCCCGACTGTAAACACCGGGGAGCTGTTTTTT. The encoded protein is CASSPTVNTGELFF.

The rearrangement uses TRBV7-8 and TRBJ2-1; 13 bases line up with TRBD2. CDR3 length: 22 amino acids. The germline V gene encodes CDR1 SGHVS and CDR2 FQNEAQ. V lost 5 bases to trimming and J lost 4 bases; unmatched junction nucleotides: 23. The CDR3 protein is CASSLKPRTSGGHSHLYNEQFF. The CDR3 DNA reads as TGTGCCAGCAGCCTAAAACCGCGGACTAGCGGGGGCCACTCCCATCTATACAATGAGCAGTTCTTC.

The rearrangement links TRBV5-6 to TRBJ2-7; 9 positions match TRBD1. Losses at the gene ends were 3 bases for V and 4 bases for J; bases not matched to a gene: 8. CDR1 is SGHDT and CDR2 is YYEEEE in the germline V gene. This CDR3 has 15 residues. The CDR3 DNA sequence: TGTGCCAGCAGCTACGGACAGGGGAGGGGATACGAGCAGTACTTC. Translation: CASSYGQGRGYEQYF.

This chain connects TRBV28 to TRBJ1-2, with 7 nucleotides matching TRBD1. CDR1 is MDHEN, CDR2 SYDVKM, per germline. The CDR3 loop spans 12 amino acids. Germline trimming cut 4 bases from V and 5 bases from J; bases unmatched to any gene: 1. CDR3 DNA sequence: TGTGCCAGCAGTTACAGGGGTTATGGCTACACCTTC. It encodes CASSYRGYGYTF.

With respect to this clone: Distinct nucleotide sequences in the sample also encode this CDR3. The chain joins TRBV11-2 to TRBJ2-7; possibly TRBD1 for D (6 bases). CDR1 SGHAT and CDR2 FQNNGV come from the germline V gene. V lost 0 bases, J lost 5 bases, and 8 bases lay in between. CDR3 length: 13 residues. CDR3 sequence: CASSLDRGDEQYF. CDR3 sequence (DNA): TGTGCCAGCAGCTTAGACAGGGGCGACGAGCAGTACTTC.

This clone has more than one count but fewer than ten. This rearrangement joins TRBV5-6 to TRBJ1-5, with D uncertain. Trimming removed 3 bases at V and 0 bases at J, with 10 bases between. The CDR3 has 15 amino acids. Germline V gene data show CDR1 as SGHDT and CDR2 as YYEEEE. The CDR3 region is CASSSGVYSNQPQHF. As DNA, the CDR3 is TGTGCCAGCAGCTCCGGGGTTTATAGCAATCAGCCCCAGCATTTT. Based on the CDR3 plus reference TRBV5-6 and TRBJ1-5, the full variable domain is DAGVTQSPTHLIKTRGQQVTLRCSPKSGHDTVSWYQQALGQGPQFIFQYYEEEERQRGNFPDRFSGHQFPNYSSELNVNALLLGDSALYLCASSSGVYSNQPQHFGDGTRLSIL.